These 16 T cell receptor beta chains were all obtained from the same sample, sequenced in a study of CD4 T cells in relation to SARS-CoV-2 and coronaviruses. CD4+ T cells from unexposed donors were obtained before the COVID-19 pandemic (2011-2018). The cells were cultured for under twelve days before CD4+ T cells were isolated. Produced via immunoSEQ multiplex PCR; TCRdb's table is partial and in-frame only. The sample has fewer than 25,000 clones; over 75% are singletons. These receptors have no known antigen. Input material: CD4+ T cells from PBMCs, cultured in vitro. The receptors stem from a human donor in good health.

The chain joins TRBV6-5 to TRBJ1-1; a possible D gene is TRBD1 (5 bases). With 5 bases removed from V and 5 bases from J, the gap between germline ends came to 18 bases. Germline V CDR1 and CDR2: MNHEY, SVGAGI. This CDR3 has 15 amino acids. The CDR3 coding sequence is TGTGCCAGCAGTCCACCGATGGGGGGAAAAACTGAAGCTTTCTTT. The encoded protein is CASSPPMGGKTEAFF.

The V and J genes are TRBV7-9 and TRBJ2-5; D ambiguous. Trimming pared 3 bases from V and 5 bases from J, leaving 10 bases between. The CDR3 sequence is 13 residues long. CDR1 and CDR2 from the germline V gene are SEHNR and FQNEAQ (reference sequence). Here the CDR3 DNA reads TGTGCCAGCAGCTTTAGTAGTCCCGAGACCCAGTACTTC. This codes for CASSFSSPETQYF.

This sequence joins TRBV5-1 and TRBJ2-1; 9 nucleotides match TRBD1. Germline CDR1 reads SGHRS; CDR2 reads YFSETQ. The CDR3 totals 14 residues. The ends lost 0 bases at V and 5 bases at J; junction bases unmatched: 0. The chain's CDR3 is CASSLGTGDNEQFF. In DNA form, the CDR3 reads TGCGCCAGCAGCTTGGGGACAGGGGACAATGAGCAGTTCTTC. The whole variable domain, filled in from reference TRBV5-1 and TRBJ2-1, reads KAGVTQTPRYLIKTRGQQVTLSCSPISGHRSVSWYQQTPGQGLQFLFEYFSETQRNKGNFPGRFSGRQFSNSRSEMNVSTLELGDSALYLCASSLGTGDNEQFFGPGTRLTVL.

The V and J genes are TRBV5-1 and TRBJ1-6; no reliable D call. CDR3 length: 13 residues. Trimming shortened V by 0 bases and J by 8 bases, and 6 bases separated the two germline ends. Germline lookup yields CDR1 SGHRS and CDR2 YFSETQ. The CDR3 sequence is CASSLVQDSPLHF. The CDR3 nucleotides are TGCGCCAGCAGCTTGGTGCAGGATTCACCCCTCCACTTT.

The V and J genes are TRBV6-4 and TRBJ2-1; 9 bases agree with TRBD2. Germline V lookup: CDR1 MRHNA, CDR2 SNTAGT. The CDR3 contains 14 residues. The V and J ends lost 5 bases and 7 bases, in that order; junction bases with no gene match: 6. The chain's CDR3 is CASSSSGRTNEQFF. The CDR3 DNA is TGTGCCAGCAGTTCAAGCGGGAGGACAAATGAGCAGTTCTTC.

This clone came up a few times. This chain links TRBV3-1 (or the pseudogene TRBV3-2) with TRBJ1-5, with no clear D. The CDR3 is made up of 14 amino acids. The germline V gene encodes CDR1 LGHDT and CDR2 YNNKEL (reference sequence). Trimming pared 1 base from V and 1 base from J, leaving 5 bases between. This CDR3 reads CASSQGVSNQPQHF. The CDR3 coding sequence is TGTGCCAGCAGCCAAGGAGTGAGCAATCAGCCCCAGCATTTT.

For the CDR3, the DNA is TGCGCCAGCAGCTTCGAACTAGCGGGAGGTGGCAATGAGCAGTTCTTC. Amino acids: CASSFELAGGGNEQFF. The V call is TRBV5-1, the J call TRBJ2-1, with 12 positions matching TRBD2. J gave up 6 bases and V 2 bases, and 6 bases lay outside the gene matches. CDR1 and CDR2 from the germline V gene are SGHRS and YFSETQ. The CDR3 covers 16 residues.

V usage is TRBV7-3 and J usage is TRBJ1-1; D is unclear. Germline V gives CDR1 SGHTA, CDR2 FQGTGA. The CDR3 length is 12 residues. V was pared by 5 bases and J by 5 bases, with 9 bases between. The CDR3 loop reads CASSGFLTEAFF. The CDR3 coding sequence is TGTGCCAGCAGCGGATTCCTTACTGAAGCTTTCTTT.

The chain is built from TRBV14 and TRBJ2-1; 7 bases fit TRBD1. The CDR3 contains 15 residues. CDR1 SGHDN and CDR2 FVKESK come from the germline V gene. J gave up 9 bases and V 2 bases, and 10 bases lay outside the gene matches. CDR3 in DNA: TGTGCCAGCAGCCAACTAGGGCGAGGGGGCGGTGAGCAGTTCTTC. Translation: CASSQLGRGGGEQFF.

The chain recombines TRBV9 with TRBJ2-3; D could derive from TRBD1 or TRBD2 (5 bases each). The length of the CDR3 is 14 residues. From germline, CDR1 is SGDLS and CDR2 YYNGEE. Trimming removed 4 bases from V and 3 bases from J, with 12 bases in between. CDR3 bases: TGTGCCAGCAGCCCCGGGACGAGAACAGATACGCAGTATTTT. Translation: CASSPGTRTDTQYF.

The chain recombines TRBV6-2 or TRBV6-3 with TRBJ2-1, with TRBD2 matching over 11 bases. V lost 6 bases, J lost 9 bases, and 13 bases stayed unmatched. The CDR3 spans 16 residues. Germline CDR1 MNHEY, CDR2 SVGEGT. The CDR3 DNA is TGTGCCAGCAGCAGCGACACTAGCGGGAGTTATGGTGAGCAGTTCTTC. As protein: CASSSDTSGSYGEQFF.

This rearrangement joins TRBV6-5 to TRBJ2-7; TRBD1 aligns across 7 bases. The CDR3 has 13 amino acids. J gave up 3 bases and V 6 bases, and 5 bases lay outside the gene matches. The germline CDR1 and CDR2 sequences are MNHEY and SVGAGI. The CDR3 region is CASRGAGGYEQYF. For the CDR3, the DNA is TGTGCCAGCAGGGGGGCAGGGGGCTACGAGCAGTACTTC.

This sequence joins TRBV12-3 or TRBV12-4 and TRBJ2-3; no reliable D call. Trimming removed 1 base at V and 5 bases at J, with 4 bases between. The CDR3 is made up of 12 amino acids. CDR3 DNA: TGTGCCAGCAGTTTAGTAGGAGATACGCAGTATTTT. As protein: CASSLVGDTQYF.

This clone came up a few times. The CDR3, as DNA: TGCGCCAGCAGCTGGGTTGGAACCGAGCAGTACTTC. Encoded protein: CASSWVGTEQYF. This chain links TRBV5-1 with TRBJ2-7; D is ambiguous. Trimming pared 3 bases from V and 6 bases from J, leaving 10 bases between. There are 12 residues in the CDR3. In germline, CDR1 is SGHRS, CDR2 YFSETQ.

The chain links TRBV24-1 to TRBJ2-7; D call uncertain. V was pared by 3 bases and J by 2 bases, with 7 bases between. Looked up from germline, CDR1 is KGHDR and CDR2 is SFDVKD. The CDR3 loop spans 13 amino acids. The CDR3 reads CATSDELTYEQYF. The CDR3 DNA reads TGTGCCACCAGTGATGAATTAACCTACGAGCAGTACTTC.

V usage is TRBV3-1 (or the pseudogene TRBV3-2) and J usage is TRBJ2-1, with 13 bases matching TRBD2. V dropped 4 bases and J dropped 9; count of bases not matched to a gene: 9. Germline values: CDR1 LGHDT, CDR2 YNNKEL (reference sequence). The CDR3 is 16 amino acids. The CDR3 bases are TGTGCCAGCAGCCCCCGGACTAGCGGGAGTTTGGGTGAGCAGTTCTTC. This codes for CASSPRTSGSLGEQFF.